This TCR beta chain was recovered during a study of T cell repertoires in cytomegalovirus infection. Via MiXCR, TCRdb re-called the reads, giving one row per CDR3 protein. The sample includes 65,000 to 95,000 distinct CDR3 sequences, around 3.4% seen only once; the top ten take approximately 5%. In its sample, this clonotype was seen many times. Germline-derived CDR1 and CDR2 are MDHEN and SYDVKM. Trimming pared 6 bases from V and 4 bases from J, leaving 9 bases between. The CDR3 is made up of 12 amino acids. The chain is built from TRBV28 and TRBJ2-5, with D perhaps being TRBD1 or TRBD2 (5 bases each). Sequenced input: PBMCs. This sequence was found in a human donor in good health (CMV status not recorded). Some clones in this sample may be carry-over from other donors' samples. CDR3: CASRGDGETQYF. CDR3 DNA: TGTGCCAGCAGGGGGGACGGAGAGACCCAGTACTTC.